The T cell receptor (beta chain) described here comes from a study of tumor and adjacent non-tumor tissue in lung cancer. Whole-study context: Patients were aged roughly 30 to 76, roughly 9 men and 4 to 6 women, stage I to III.

Per germline, CDR1 SEHNR and CDR2 FQNEAQ (reference sequence). There are 14 residues in the CDR3. No cell sorting was done before RNA was extracted from the tissue. This non-tumor lung sample came from over 3 cm beyond the tumor edge. TCRbeta libraries were built with three rounds of nested PCR, modified from ARM-PCR. Via MiXCR, TCRdb re-called the multiplex PCR reads, giving one row per CDR3 protein. The sample holds 60,000 to 85,000 distinct CDR3 sequences, more than 75% seen once. A note on this clonotype: One end of the junction fails to match germline, which may point to a read error.

This chain links TRBV7-9 with TRBJ2-7; the D gene is possibly TRBD1 (6 bases). The TCR sequence derives from a man in his 60s with non-small cell lung cancer. The sample consisted of distant non-tumor lung tissue. In nucleotides, the CDR3 is TGTGTCAGCAGCTCCATGGGGGCCTCCTACGAGCAATACTTC. Protein sequence: CVSSSMGASYEQYF.